A selection of T cell receptor beta chains follows, all from one sample in a study of cytomegalovirus exposure and HLA in healthy donors. The repertoire was sequenced with immunoSEQ multiplex PCR; TCRdb's copy has only in-frame clones and lacks some. In the table there are tens of thousands of clones, roughly 90% of which are singletons. Sequencing used PBMCs. These receptors were obtained from a woman aged 18-29 years in good health and CMV-seropositive. Both conserved end residues are part of each CDR3. D genes are given only for firm matches. The size field is filled for only some rows; it gives once, few, many or a size class.

>TRBD2|TRBV9|TRBJ2-1|-
CASSVEAGAYNEQFF
TGTGCCAGCAGCGTAGAAGCGGGAGCCTACAATGAGCAGTTCTTC
>TRBD2|TRBV11-2|TRBJ2-1|-
CASSHWTSDSYNEQFF
TGTGCCAGCAGCCACTGGACTAGCGACTCCTACAATGAGCAGTTCTTC
>-|TRBV7-2|TRBJ1-2|-
CASSLEVGRIYYGYTF
TGTGCCAGCAGCTTAGAGGTGGGCAGAATCTACTATGGCTACACCTTC
>TRBD2|TRBV4-1|TRBJ2-3|-
CASSQVLAGGTDTQYF
TGCGCCAGCAGCCAAGTTCTAGCGGGGGGCACAGATACGCAGTATTTT
>-|TRBV4-2|TRBJ2-7|-
CASSQARGWSYEQYF
TGTGCCAGCAGCCAAGCACGGGGGTGGTCCTACGAGCAGTACTTC
>-|TRBV20-1|TRBJ1-6|-
CSAIGQRALHF
TGCAGTGCGATAGGACAAAGGGCCCTCCACTTT
>-|TRBV11-2|TRBJ1-2|-
CASSLGQGGYTF
TGTGCCAGCAGCTTAGGTCAGGGAGGCTACACCTTC
>-|TRBV4-1|TRBJ2-1|-
CASSQVGVSGGYNEQFF
TGCGCCAGCAGCCAAGTGGGAGTTAGCGGAGGATACAATGAGCAGTTCTTC
>-|TRBV4-3|TRBJ2-2|-
CASSSYLGGGTGELFF
TGCGCCAGCAGCTCGTACCTTGGAGGAGGCACCGGGGAGCTGTTTTTT
>TRBD1|TRBV4-1|TRBJ2-5|-
CASSQGNPQGVSGETQYF
TGCGCCAGCAGCCAAGGAAACCCGCAGGGGGTGTCGGGGGAGACCCAGTACTTC
>TRBD1|TRBV28|TRBJ1-5|-
CASSTHRGRTHQPQHF
TGTGCCAGCAGTACTCACAGGGGTCGTACGCATCAGCCCCAGCATTTT
>TRBD2|TRBV5-1|TRBJ2-1|few
CASSPRTSGGAANEQFF
TGCGCCAGCAGCCCTCGGACTAGCGGGGGGGCCGCCAATGAGCAGTTCTTC
>-|TRBV4-1|TRBJ2-3|-
CASSPSRDTQYF
TGCGCCAGCAGCCCGTCGAGAGATACGCAGTATTTT
>TRBD1|TRBV5-6|TRBJ2-7|-
CASSSDRGHRYEQYF
TGTGCCAGCAGCTCGGACAGGGGGCACCGCTACGAGCAGTACTTC
>TRBD1|TRBV5-5|TRBJ2-1|-
CASSLPGQGVNEQFF
TGTGCCAGCAGCTTACCGGGACAGGGTGTCAATGAGCAGTTCTTC
>TRBD2|TRBV7-9|TRBJ2-1|once
CASSFKAGEGFF
TGTGCCAGCAGCTTCAAAGCGGGGGAGGGGTTCTTC
>TRBD1|TRBV6-5|TRBJ2-4|-
CASSYSTGLAKNIQYF
TGTGCCAGCAGTTACTCGACAGGGCTAGCCAAAAACATTCAGTACTTC
>-|TRBV7-9|TRBJ1-6|-
CASSSSRQENSPLHF
TGTGCCAGCAGCTCGAGCCGACAGGAAAATTCACCCCTCCACTTT
>-|TRBV13|TRBJ2-3|once
CASSFGTEDTQYF
TGTGCCAGCAGCTTTGGTACAGAGGATACGCAGTATTTT
>TRBD2|TRBV30|TRBJ2-3|once
CAWSVQAGGVDTQYF
TGTGCCTGGAGTGTACAAGCGGGGGGGGTAGATACGCAGTATTTT
>TRBD2|TRBV10-2|TRBJ2-3|-
CASRTGTTRTDTQYF
TGCGCCAGCAGGACCGGGACTACCAGAACAGATACGCAGTATTTT